The 25 T cell receptor beta chains below were found in one sample sequenced in a study of blood T cell repertoires in COVID-19. The method was immunoSEQ multiplex PCR; TCRdb's version includes in-frame clones alone and lacks a portion of them. The sample lists about 220,000 clones, almost 85% seen once, with 2% to 3% in the top ten. The sample was peripheral blood. The receptor source for this set is a woman in her sixties or seventies with COVID-19, enrolled during active disease.

The rearrangement joins TRBV19 to TRBJ2-3, with 8 bases lining up with TRBD1. Germline values: CDR1 LNHDA, CDR2 SQIVND (reference sequence). J gave up 1 base and V 4 bases, and 4 bases lay outside the gene matches. The CDR3 is 15 amino acids. CDR3 nucleotides: TGTGCCAGTAGTACGGACAGGGCTCGCACAGATACGCAGTATTTT. Translating it yields CASSTDRARTDTQYF.

J is TRBJ2-2 and V is TRBV19, with 7 bases matching TRBD1. From germline, CDR1 is LNHDA and CDR2 SQIVND (reference sequence). The CDR3 covers 13 residues. V lost 5 bases to trimming and J lost 5 bases; unmatched junction nucleotides: 2. The CDR3 sequence is CASSWGQTGELFF. The CDR3 DNA reads TGTGCCAGTAGTTGGGGACAGACCGGGGAGCTGTTTTTT. The variable domain in full, with the rest retrieved from reference TRBV19 and TRBJ2-2, is DGGITQSPKYLFRKEGQNVTLSCEQNLNHDAMYWYRQDPGQGLRLIYYSQIVNDFQKGDIAEGYSVSREKKESFPLTVTSAQKNPTAFYLCASSWGQTGELFFGEGSRLTVL.

The CDR3 spells CASSTRDTYIGYTF. The CDR3 DNA sequence: TGTGCCAGCAGCACCAGAGACACGTACATTGGCTACACCTTC. The V gene is TRBV11-1, the J gene TRBJ1-2; no clear D gene. Trimming took off 5 bases at V and 7 bases at J, with 17 bases between the two ends. Germline values: CDR1 SGHAT, CDR2 FQDESV (reference sequence). CDR3 length equals 14 residues.

The rearrangement uses TRBV27 and TRBJ1-1, with unresolved D. Germline CDR1 is MNHEY and CDR2 is SMNVEV (reference sequence). The CDR3 is 12 amino acids. V lost 3 bases, J lost 3 bases, and 5 bases lay in between. CDR3 nucleotide sequence: TGTGCCAGCAGTTTTAGTCACACTGAAGCTTTCTTT. It translates to CASSFSHTEAFF.

The rearrangement uses TRBV12-3 or TRBV12-4 and TRBJ2-5; D is undetermined. The V gene lost 1 base and the J gene lost 2 bases, with 5 bases spanning the gap. This CDR3 is 13 amino acids long. The CDR3 loop reads CASSLDSQETQYF. CDR3 bases: TGTGCCAGCAGTTTAGACAGTCAAGAGACCCAGTACTTC.

The V call is TRBV6-5, the J call TRBJ2-7; D might be TRBD1 (6 bases). This CDR3 is built from 14 residues. V lost 2 bases and J 3 bases, leaving 11 bases between the germline ends. Germline CDR1 is MNHEY and CDR2 is SVGAGI. Here the CDR3 DNA reads TGTGCCAGCAGTTACGGGGGCAGCGTCTACGAGCAGTACTTC. Protein: CASSYGGSVYEQYF.

The rearrangement links TRBV3-1 (or the pseudogene TRBV3-2) to TRBJ1-6; D unresolved. This CDR3 comprises 16 residues. The germline CDR1 and CDR2 sequences are LGHDT and YNNKEL (reference sequence). Deletions cut 3 bases from V and 3 bases from J, with 12 bases between. The CDR3 DNA sequence: TGTGCCAGCAGCCATGCGGGGAACTACTATAATTCACCCCTCCACTTT. This translates into CASSHAGNYYNSPLHF.

CDR3 sequence reads: CASSSGTSGTSETQYF. CDR3 nucleotides: TGTGCCAGCAGCTCGGGGACTAGCGGGACCTCAGAGACCCAGTACTTC. The chain combines TRBV11-2 with TRBJ2-5; 13 bases map to TRBD2. Looked up from germline, CDR1 is SGHAT and CDR2 is FQNNGV. CDR3 length: 16 residues. V shed 4 bases, J shed 4 bases, and the junction held 6 bases outside the gene matches.

V and J are TRBV4-2 and TRBJ2-2; 14 bases are shared with TRBD2. Trimming at V came to 4 bases and at J to 6 bases, leaving 10 bases not matched to a gene. This CDR3 comprises 18 residues. Germline V CDR1 and CDR2: LGHNA, YNFKEQ. The CDR3 bases are TGTGCCAGCAGCCCCCAGGGACTAGCGGGGGTTCTGGCCGGGGAGCTGTTTTTT. Protein sequence: CASSPQGLAGVLAGELFF.

The rearrangement joins TRBV5-1 to TRBJ1-3, with 7 positions matching TRBD1. The CDR3 has 14 residues. After removal of 2 bases from V and 8 bases from J, the junction contained 7 bases not matched to a gene. CDR1 and CDR2 (germline): SGHRS, YFSETQ. As DNA, the CDR3 is TGCGCCAGCAGCTTCGGAGGGGGCGCGGACACCATATATTTT. This translates into CASSFGGGADTIYF.

The V gene is TRBV5-6, the J gene TRBJ1-1; 8 nucleotides match TRBD1. With V trimmed by 4 bases and J by 2 bases, 1 base remained unmatched. Germline V gene data show CDR1 as SGHDT and CDR2 as YYEEEE. CDR3 length: 13 amino acids. DNA for the CDR3: TGTGCCAGCAGCGGACAGGGCAACACTGAAGCTTTCTTT. Encoded protein: CASSGQGNTEAFF.

The chain employs TRBV11-2 and TRBJ1-1, with 7 bases that match TRBD1. The CDR3 contains 15 residues. Trimming took 2 bases from V and 3 from J; bases not matched to a gene: 6. CDR1 SGHAT and CDR2 FQNNGV come from the germline V gene. CDR3: CASSLWTGSDTEAFF. The CDR3 region has the DNA TGTGCCAGCAGCTTATGGACAGGCTCGGACACTGAAGCTTTCTTT.

The V gene is TRBV19, the J gene TRBJ2-7; D is perhaps TRBD1 (6 bases). V was cut by 6 bases and J by 2 bases, with 14 bases left in between. This CDR3 region has 14 residues. Germline lookup yields CDR1 LNHDA and CDR2 SQIVND (reference sequence). CDR3 amino acids: CASSSQGPTYEQYF. The CDR3 nucleotides read TGTGCCAGTAGCTCACAGGGACCAACCTACGAGCAGTACTTC.

This clone came up once. The J gene is TRBJ2-7, the V gene TRBV19, with 15 positions matching TRBD2. Trimming removed 4 bases from V and 2 bases from J; junction bases left unmatched: 18. CDR1 is LNHDA, CDR2 SQIVND, per germline (reference sequence). This CDR3 comprises 21 residues. The CDR3 coding sequence is TGTGCCAGTAGTACCCGAATATCGGGGACTAGCGGGGGGCCCTCCACCTACGAGCAGTACTTC. It encodes CASSTRISGTSGGPSTYEQYF.

This sequence joins TRBV2 and TRBJ2-4, with D tentatively TRBD2 (6 bases). Germline CDR1 is SNHLY and CDR2 is FYNNEI. The germline V and J ends were trimmed by 4 bases and 0 bases, with 10 bases remaining between them. The CDR3 covers 15 residues. The CDR3 loop is CASSVGGVAKNIQYF. In DNA, the CDR3 is TGTGCCAGCAGTGTGGGCGGGGTAGCCAAAAACATTCAGTACTTC.

The chain joins TRBV11-2 to TRBJ1-2, with D possibly TRBD1 on 6 matching bases. The germline gives CDR1 SGHAT, CDR2 FQNNGV. This CDR3 comprises 13 residues. V lost 5 bases, J lost 8 bases, and 15 bases lay in between. Here the CDR3 DNA reads TGTGCCAGCAGCCCAGGGGAGCACAGAGGCTACACCTTC. Its translation: CASSPGEHRGYTF.

The gene calls are TRBV6-1 and TRBJ2-7; TRBD1 aligns across 7 bases. V gave up 1 base and J gave up 3 bases; unmatched junction bases: 6. The CDR3 is 15 amino acids. Germline V gene data show CDR1 as MNHNS and CDR2 as SASEGT. This CDR3 is CASSEGVGQYYEQYF. CDR3 DNA sequence: TGTGCCAGCAGTGAAGGGGTGGGACAGTACTACGAGCAGTACTTC.

This clone was recorded a few times. This chain joins TRBV6-2 or TRBV6-3 and TRBJ1-5; 8 bases match TRBD1. Trimming cost V 5 bases and J 4 bases; bases outside gene matches: 7. The CDR3 runs to 15 residues. Germline CDR1 and CDR2: MNHEY and SVGEGT. This chain's CDR3 is CASSQGTGTNQPQHF. The CDR3, as DNA: TGTGCCAGCAGTCAAGGGACAGGAACTAATCAGCCCCAGCATTTT.

The chain is built from TRBV15 and TRBJ1-5, with 8 bases that match TRBD1. The CDR3 length is 15 residues. V trimming: 2 bases; J trimming: 6 bases; junction bases outside the gene matches: 6. Looked up from germline, CDR1 is LNHNV and CDR2 is YYDKDF (reference sequence). The CDR3 sequence is CATSRIQGEAQPQHF. In DNA, the CDR3 is TGTGCCACCAGCAGAATACAGGGGGAGGCTCAGCCCCAGCATTTT.

The V call is TRBV5-5, the J call TRBJ2-1; 7 bases are shared with TRBD2. Germline V gives CDR1 SGHKS, CDR2 YYEKEE (reference sequence). The junction had 7 bases not matched to a gene; V was cut back by 0 bases and J by 4 bases. The CDR3 runs to 16 residues. CDR3 residues: CASSLGPSGNYNEQFF. The CDR3 nucleotides are TGTGCCAGCAGCTTGGGTCCCAGCGGGAATTACAATGAGCAGTTCTTC.

J is TRBJ1-1 and V is TRBV12-3 or TRBV12-4; no clear D. The CDR3 sequence is 13 residues long. Trimming cost V 3 bases and J 5 bases, with 10 bases left between them. DNA of the CDR3: TGTGCCAGCAGTTTGACATTACAGACTGAAGCTTTCTTT. The encoded protein is CASSLTLQTEAFF.

CDR3 sequence (DNA): TGTGCCAGCAGCTTAGGACAGGGAGAAACTGAAGCTTTCTTT. It specifies CASSLGQGETEAFF. V gene TRBV7-9 combines with J gene TRBJ1-1; TRBD1 matches 7 bases. Per germline, CDR1 SEHNR and CDR2 FQNEAQ (reference sequence). Germline trimming cut 1 base from V and 5 bases from J; bases unmatched to any gene: 4. The CDR3 spans 14 residues.

V gene TRBV18 combines with J gene TRBJ1-4; 8 bases are a match to TRBD1. The CDR3 is 15 amino acids. Germline V gene data show CDR1 as KGHSH and CDR2 as LQKENI. J lost 5 bases, V lost 2 bases, and 4 bases had no gene match. The CDR3 DNA reads as TGTGCCAGCTCACCAGGACAGGGAGGGAATGAAAAACTGTTTTTT. Translating it yields CASSPGQGGNEKLFF.

The chain carries TRBV6-5 and TRBJ1-2, with TRBD1 identical over 9 bases. The trim removed 6 bases at V and 4 bases at J, leaving 3 bases unmatched. The CDR3 is 13 amino acids. Per the germline V gene, CDR1 is MNHEY and CDR2 is SVGAGI. DNA of the CDR3: TGTGCCAGCAGACAGGGGGCGGGCTATGGCTACACCTTC. Translating it yields CASRQGAGYGYTF.

The chain carries TRBV7-9 and TRBJ2-2, with no clear D. Germline lookup yields CDR1 SEHNR and CDR2 FQNEAQ (reference sequence). CDR3 length: 14 amino acids. V was trimmed by 3 bases and J by 0 bases, leaving 5 bases between them. CDR3 sequence (DNA): TGTGCCAGCAGCTTCACTTCGAACACCGGGGAGCTGTTTTTT. Its protein is CASSFTSNTGELFF.